A selection of T cell receptor beta chains follows, all from one sample in a study of T cell responses to AZD1222 COVID-19 vaccine. The table came from immunoSEQ multiplex PCR; TCRdb's copy has only in-frame clones and leaves some out. This sample has about 270,000 clones, with about 94% found just once. Sequencing was performed on peripheral blood, taken 28 days after the second AZD1222 dose. These receptor sequences come from an adult who received the AZD1222 COVID-19 vaccine. Each CDR3 is given with its conserved first and last residue. Each record gives: D gene, clone size, J gene, V gene, CDR3 protein, CDR3 DNA. A D gene is named only where the DNA matches it firmly. Not every row has a clone size; where given, it reads once, few, many or a size class.

>-|-|TRBJ2-7|TRBV5-1
CASSFGQPYEQYF
TGCGCCAGCAGCTTTGGACAGCCCTACGAGCAGTACTTC
>-|-|TRBJ2-2|TRBV6-2/TRBV6-3
CASSAVGGWAGELFF
TGTGCCAGCAGTGCGGTTGGGGGTTGGGCCGGGGAGCTGTTTTTT
>-|-|TRBJ1-3|TRBV6-5
CASLWGNTIYF
TGTGCCAGTTTGTGGGGAAACACCATATATTTT
>-|-|TRBJ2-7|TRBV18
CASSPPNGDLTYEQYF
TGTGCCAGCTCACCACCTAACGGGGACCTAACCTACGAGCAGTACTTC
>-|-|TRBJ1-6|TRBV6-6
CASTPRWGTDSPLHF
TGTGCCAGCACCCCAAGGTGGGGCACAGATTCACCCCTCCACTTT
>-|-|TRBJ1-1|TRBV11-2
CASRETGLAEAFF
TGTGCCAGCAGGGAGACAGGCCTGGCTGAAGCTTTCTTT
>TRBD1|once|TRBJ1-5|TRBV15
CATSRADRVYQPQHF
TGTGCCACCAGCAGAGCTGACAGGGTCTATCAGCCCCAGCATTTT
>-|-|TRBJ2-2|TRBV5-4
CASSRTDTGELFF
TGTGCCAGCAGCCGCACCGACACCGGGGAGCTGTTTTTT
>-|-|TRBJ1-2|TRBV27
CASSLDLNYGYTF
TGTGCCAGCAGTTTGGACTTGAACTATGGCTACACCTTC
>-|-|TRBJ2-2|TRBV6-5
CATYPGRVNTGELFF
TGTGCCACCTACCCGGGACGGGTGAACACCGGGGAGCTGTTTTTT
>-|-|TRBJ1-2|TRBV28
CASSLLLPRAANYGYTF
TGTGCCAGCAGCTTACTACTCCCAAGGGCAGCTAACTATGGCTACACCTTC
>-|once|TRBJ2-1|TRBV7-3
CASSLLAGNLNEQFF
TGTGCCAGCAGCTTATTGGCAGGGAATCTCAATGAGCAGTTCTTC
>-|-|TRBJ1-3|TRBV4-2
CASSPWTGPRENTIYF
TGTGCCAGCAGCCCATGGACTGGGCCGAGGGAAAACACCATATATTTT
>-|-|TRBJ1-4|TRBV6-6
CASMGTANEKLFF
TGTGCCAGCATGGGAACCGCTAATGAAAAACTGTTTTTT
>-|-|TRBJ2-7|TRBV10-1
CASSQAGSEGYF
TGCGCCAGCAGCCAGGCGGGGTCCGAAGGGTACTTC
>-|-|TRBJ2-7|TRBV7-8
CASSYSGFGYEQYF
TGTGCCAGCAGCTATTCGGGCTTTGGCTACGAGCAGTACTTC
>TRBD1|-|TRBJ1-2|TRBV28
CASREWDRVSGYTF
TGTGCCAGCAGGGAGTGGGACAGGGTGAGTGGCTACACCTTC
>-|-|TRBJ2-1|TRBV7-2
CASSLEGIYNEQFF
TGTGCCAGCAGCTTAGAGGGGATATACAATGAGCAGTTCTTC
>-|-|TRBJ1-6|TRBV19
CASSIERAGNSPLHF
TGTGCCAGTAGTATAGAGAGAGCGGGTAATTCACCCCTCCACTTT
>-|-|TRBJ2-7|TRBV29-1
CSVDGRDEQYF
TGCAGCGTTGATGGTAGGGACGAGCAGTACTTC
>TRBD1|-|TRBJ1-1|TRBV6-5
CASSYDRAGTEAFF
TGTGCCAGCAGTTATGACAGGGCGGGCACTGAAGCTTTCTTT
>-|-|TRBJ1-5|TRBV6-5
CASKGVDQPQHF
TGTGCCAGCAAAGGGGTGGATCAGCCCCAGCATTTT